This T cell receptor beta chain was captured in a study of cytomegalovirus exposure and HLA in healthy donors. Study-level background: Prior work identified roughly 120 million unique TCR beta sequences in some 180 million T cells.

Remarks on this clone: What it binds is unknown.

The germline CDR1 and CDR2 sequences are MGHRA and YSYEKL. Trimming took off 3 bases at V and 3 bases at J, with 17 bases between the two ends. The CDR3 contains 16 residues. Whole-study findings and limits: Reportedly, HLA-A and HLA-B alleles of most subjects were accurately predicted from TCR beta. Accounts indicate the classifier identified cytomegalovirus status with strong specificity and sensitivity.

It was with 60 Vbeta and 13 Jbeta primers that the PCR ran. The protocol was immunoSEQ multiplex PCR, while the TCRdb copy is restricted to in-frame clones and leaves out a portion. The sample yields around 75,000 clones, 75% to 80% seen once. Sequencing was carried out using PBMCs. The source is a man between 18 and 29 years old in good health and CMV-seronegative. The chain carries TRBV4-1 and TRBJ1-1; D might be TRBD1 (5 bases). In nucleotides, the CDR3 is TGCGCCAGCAGCCAGGGGGGGAGGAACGGGGACACTGAAGCTTTCTTT. This gives the protein CASSQGGRNGDTEAFF.